These 6 T cell receptor beta chains originate from one sample sequenced in a study of blood T cell repertoires in COVID-19. The data were produced by immunoSEQ multiplex PCR, yet TCRdb's version contains in-frame clones alone and is incomplete. The table lists about 120,000 clones, around 87% of them singletons, with roughly 8.2% in the top ten. The sequenced sample consisted of peripheral blood. Source of these receptors: a human donor in a cohort sampled during active COVID-19.

The V call is TRBV3-1 (or the pseudogene TRBV3-2), the J call TRBJ2-5, with 7 positions matching TRBD2. The CDR3 spans 19 residues. The J segment lost 4 bases and the V segment lost 0 bases, leaving 17 bases of the junction unmatched. In germline, CDR1 is LGHDT, CDR2 YNNKEL (reference sequence). This CDR3 reads CASSQDGREGSLWRETQYF. Here the CDR3 DNA reads TGTGCCAGCAGCCAAGATGGAAGGGAGGGGTCCCTTTGGAGAGAGACCCAGTACTTC.

This chain uses TRBV7-3 with TRBJ1-1; no firm D call. The CDR3 runs to 13 residues. Germline CDR1 reads SGHTA; CDR2 reads FQGTGA. V lost 2 bases and J 6 bases, leaving 10 bases between the germline ends. This chain's CDR3 is CASSLAPQAEAFF. The CDR3, as DNA: TGTGCCAGCAGCTTAGCCCCCCAGGCTGAAGCTTTCTTT. Full variable domain (rest looked up from reference TRBV7-3 and TRBJ1-1): GAGVSQTPSNKVTEKGKYVELRCDPISGHTALYWYRQSLGQGPEFLIYFQGTGAADDSGLPNDRFFAVRPEGSVSTLKIQRTERGDSAVYLCASSLAPQAEAFFGQGTRLTVV.

Only a few counts were recorded for this clone. V and J are TRBV6-5 and TRBJ1-2, with D maybe TRBD1 (6 bases). Trimming left V 2 bases short and J 5 bases short, with 12 bases between. Germline values: CDR1 MNHEY, CDR2 SVGAGI. The CDR3 sequence is 14 residues long. The CDR3 loop reads CASSYATGPYGYTF. Written as DNA, the CDR3 is TGTGCCAGCAGTTACGCTACAGGGCCTTATGGCTACACCTTC.

This chain uses TRBV11-2 with TRBJ2-7; TRBD1 agrees at 8 bases. Germline loops: CDR1 SGHAT, CDR2 FQNNGV. Trimming removed 3 bases from V and 3 bases from J; junction bases left unmatched: 7. The CDR3 sequence is 15 residues long. The CDR3: CASSFRPGQDYEQYF. In nucleotides, the CDR3 is TGTGCCAGCAGCTTCAGGCCGGGACAGGACTACGAGCAGTACTTC.

This sequence joins TRBV30 and TRBJ1-6, with D uncertain. V was trimmed by 1 base and J by 0 bases, leaving 13 bases between them. This CDR3 is 17 amino acids long. Germline V gene lookup returns CDR1 GTSNPN and CDR2 SVGIG (reference sequence). CDR3 loop: CAWSASLTSSYNSPLHF. CDR3 bases: TGTGCCTGGAGTGCTTCCTTAACCAGCTCCTATAATTCACCCCTCCACTTT.

This sequence joins TRBV21-1 and TRBJ1-2; the table's D call TRBD1 went unverified against the DNA. TRBV21-1 is a known pseudogene. The CDR3 is made up of 13 amino acids. CDR3 region: CASRTRSNYGYTF. In DNA, the CDR3 is TGTGCCAGCCGGACAAGATCTAACTATGGCTACACCTTC.